This T cell receptor (beta chain) was sequenced for a study of T cell responses to AZD1222 COVID-19 vaccine. Findings of the study overall: Clonal diversity was possibly underestimated; the donors were predominantly white British and more often female. Mapped onto spike, vaccine-associated CD4 TCRs spanned it and were dominant at 160-218 and 743-854. Among AZD1222 vaccinees, only six were seropositive at baseline.

V was trimmed by 5 bases and J by 7 bases, leaving 8 bases between them. Per germline, CDR1 KGHDR and CDR2 SFDVKD. The length of the CDR3 is 13 residues. Some clones are missing from TCRdb's copy, which holds only in-frame ones; the method was immunoSEQ multiplex PCR. Of some 150,000 clones listed, roughly nine tenths are singletons. For this clone: The target antigen is unknown.

The V call is TRBV24-1, the J call TRBJ1-6; tentative D call: TRBD1 (6 bases). This TCR was sampled from an adult in good health. This specimen consisted of peripheral blood, obtained on day 0 of MenACWY control vaccination. The CDR3 here is CATSGTGNSPLHF. CDR3 coding DNA: TGTGCCACCAGTGGTACAGGGAATTCACCCCTCCACTTT.